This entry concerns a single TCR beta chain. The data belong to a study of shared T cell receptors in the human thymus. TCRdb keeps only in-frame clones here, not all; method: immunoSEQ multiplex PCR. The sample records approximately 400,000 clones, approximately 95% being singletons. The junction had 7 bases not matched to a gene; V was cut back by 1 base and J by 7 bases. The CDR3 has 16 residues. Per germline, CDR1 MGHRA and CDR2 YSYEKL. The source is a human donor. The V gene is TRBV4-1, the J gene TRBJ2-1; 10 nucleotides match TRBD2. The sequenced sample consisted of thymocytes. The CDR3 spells CASSQVTSGRGNEQFF. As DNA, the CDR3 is TGCGCCAGCAGCCAAGTAACCAGCGGGAGGGGGAATGAGCAGTTCTTC.